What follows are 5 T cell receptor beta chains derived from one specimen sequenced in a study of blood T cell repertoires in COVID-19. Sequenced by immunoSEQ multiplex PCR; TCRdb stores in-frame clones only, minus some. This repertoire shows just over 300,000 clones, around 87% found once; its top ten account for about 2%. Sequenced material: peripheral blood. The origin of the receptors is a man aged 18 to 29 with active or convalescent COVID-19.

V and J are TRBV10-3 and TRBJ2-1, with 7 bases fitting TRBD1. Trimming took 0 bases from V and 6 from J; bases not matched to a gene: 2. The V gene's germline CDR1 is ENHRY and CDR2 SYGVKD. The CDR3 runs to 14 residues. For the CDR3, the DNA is TGTGCCATCAGTGAGTCATCAGGGGGCAATGAGCAGTTCTTC. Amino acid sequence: CAISESSGGNEQFF.

In DNA form, the CDR3 reads TGTGCCAGCAGTTCCCCCCGAGCAAATGAAAAACTGTTTTTT. This translates into CASSSPRANEKLFF. The rearrangement links TRBV27 to TRBJ1-4; D ambiguous. CDR1 is MNHEY and CDR2 is SMNVEV in the germline V gene (reference sequence). V lost 4 bases to trimming and J lost 5 bases, with 11 bases between them. The CDR3 sequence is 14 residues long.

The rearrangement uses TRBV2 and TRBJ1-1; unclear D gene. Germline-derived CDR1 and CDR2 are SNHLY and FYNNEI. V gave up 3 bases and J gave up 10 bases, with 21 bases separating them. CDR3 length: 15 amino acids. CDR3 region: CASSDLFSGGKGAFF. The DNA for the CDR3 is TGTGCCAGCAGTGACCTTTTTTCCGGAGGGAAGGGAGCTTTCTTT.

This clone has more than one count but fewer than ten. The CDR3 bases are TGTGCCAGCAGCACCGGGACAGATCTAAGATATGGCTACACCTTC. Its translation: CASSTGTDLRYGYTF. The J gene is TRBJ1-2, the V gene TRBV7-9, with TRBD1 matching 7 bases. Germline V CDR1 and CDR2: SEHNR, FQNEAQ (reference sequence). This CDR3 is 15 amino acids long. V gave up 5 bases and J gave up 5 bases; unmatched junction bases: 11.

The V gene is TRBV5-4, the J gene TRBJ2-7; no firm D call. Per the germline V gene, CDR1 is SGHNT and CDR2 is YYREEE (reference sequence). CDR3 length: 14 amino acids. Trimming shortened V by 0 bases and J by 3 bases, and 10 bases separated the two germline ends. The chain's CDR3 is CASSLGLRNYEQYF. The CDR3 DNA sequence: TGTGCCAGCAGCTTGGGACTCCGTAACTACGAGCAGTACTTC.